This TCR beta chain derives from a study of blood T cell repertoires in COVID-19. Living in about two dozen US areas, the participants were between roughly 18 and 90 years of age. Trimming left V 5 bases short and J 7 bases short, with 12 bases between. Germline CDR1 is SGHAT and CDR2 is FQNNGV. The CDR3 sequence is 12 residues long. Method: immunoSEQ multiplex PCR; TCRdb's copy keeps in-frame clones and lacks some. The table has over 200,000 clones, about 85% seen once; the top ten hold 10% to 13%. Specimen: PBMCs or T cells enriched from blood (not recorded which). V gene TRBV11-2 combines with J gene TRBJ2-7, with D hard to call. This receptor was identified in a man between 25 and 39 years old who had recovered from COVID-19. For the CDR3, the DNA is TGTGCCAGCAGCCCCCCTTCGCGGGAGCAGTACTTC. Encoded protein: CASSPPSREQYF.